Detailed here is one T cell receptor beta chain. The antigen remains unidentified. This sample stems from a study of T cell repertoires in cytomegalovirus infection. The CDR3 loop spans 17 amino acids. Germline CDR1 MGHRA, CDR2 YSYEKL. Trimming pared 4 bases from V and 0 bases from J, leaving 13 bases between. One entry per CDR3 protein, called by TCRdb with MiXCR from the reads. The table lists about 740,000 distinct CDR3 sequences, around 31% of them singletons. The material was cultured PBMCs, obtained from culture after CMV antigen stimulation. The chain recombines TRBV4-1 with TRBJ1-6; tentative D call: TRBD1 (5 bases). This TCR came from a human donor in good health (CMV status not recorded). Some clones in this sample may be carry-over from other donors' samples. The CDR3 here is CASSRGDGGSYNSPLHF. The DNA for the CDR3 is TGCGCCAGCAGCCGCGGGGACGGTGGCTCCTATAATTCACCCCTCCACTTT.